The 29 T cell receptor beta chains below come from one sample, sequenced in a study of blood T cells in healthy people across ages. Primed by a sample-barcoded 5' primer and a J-beta primer mix, a second PCR proceeded for 7 to 11 cycles. Via MiXCR, TCRdb re-called the 5' RACE reads, giving one row per CDR3 protein. The table shows roughly 1,700,000 distinct CDR3 sequences, with under 30% occurring only once. Source material: blood. These TCRs come from a woman aged 30 to 39 in good health.

There are a few counts of this clonotype. The rearrangement links TRBV2 to TRBJ2-6; D uncertain. The CDR3 has 13 residues. The V end was cut by 7 bases, the J end by 1 base, with 5 bases between. The germline CDR1 and CDR2 sequences are SNHLY and FYNNEI. The CDR3 loop is CASTISGANVLTF. CDR3 in DNA: TGTGCCAGCACCATTTCTGGGGCCAACGTCCTGACTTTC.

This clonotype was picked up a small number of times. This chain connects TRBV29-1 to TRBJ1-1, with 8 bases that match TRBD1. After removal of 5 bases from V and 6 bases from J, the junction contained 5 bases not matched to a gene. This CDR3 has 12 amino acids. The germline V gene encodes CDR1 SQVTM and CDR2 ANQGSEA. CDR3 sequence: CSVLQGGAEAFF. CDR3 nucleotide sequence: TGCAGCGTTTTACAGGGGGGCGCTGAAGCTTTCTTT.

This clonotype was seen repeatedly, ten times or more. CDR3 in amino acids: CASSPSSAYEQYF. The CDR3, as DNA: TGTGCCAGCTCACCAAGCAGCGCCTACGAGCAGTACTTC. V gene TRBV18 combines with J gene TRBJ2-7; no clear D gene. In germline, CDR1 is KGHSH, CDR2 LQKENI. The CDR3 consists of 13 residues. V lost 2 bases to trimming and J lost 2 bases, with 7 bases between them.

This clonotype occurred a few times. The chain combines TRBV18 with TRBJ1-4, with 8 nucleotides matching TRBD1. CDR1 is KGHSH, CDR2 LQKENI, per germline. This CDR3 is built from 15 residues. The V gene end was trimmed by 3 bases and the J gene end by 4 bases; junction bases not matched to a gene: 4. The CDR3 sequence is CASSPDRANNEKLFF. The CDR3 DNA follows: TGTGCCAGCTCACCGGACAGGGCCAATAATGAAAAACTGTTTTTT.

V usage is TRBV2 and J usage is TRBJ2-3, with D perhaps assigned TRBD1 or TRBD2 (5 bases each). With 11 bases removed from V and 6 bases from J, the gap between germline ends came to 18 bases. The germline V gene has CDR1 SNHLY and CDR2 FYNNEI. The CDR3 is made up of 13 amino acids. The CDR3 nucleotides read TGTGCCCTAGGGGACGGGCGCATGGATACGCAGTATTTT. Translated: CALGDGRMDTQYF. The variable domain in full, with the rest retrieved from reference TRBV2 and TRBJ2-3, is EPEVTQTPSHQVTQMGQEVILRCVPISNHLYFYWYRQILGQKVEFLVSFYNNEISEKSEIFDDQFSVERPDGSNFTLKIRSTKLEDSAMYFCALGDGRMDTQYFGPGTRLTVL.

This clonotype was counted ten times or more. The chain uses TRBV12-3 or TRBV12-4 and TRBJ2-7; the D gene could be TRBD1 or TRBD2 (5 bases each). The CDR3 covers 13 residues. The V and J ends lost 7 bases and 3 bases respectively, with 13 bases between them. Here the CDR3 DNA reads TGTGCCAGCAACCGGGACCTTAACTACGAGCAGTACTTC. This gives the protein CASNRDLNYEQYF.

The sample holds a few counts of this clonotype. The chain couples TRBV3-1 to TRBJ1-2, with D perhaps matching TRBD1 (6 bases). V lost 1 base and J 7 bases, leaving 16 bases between the germline ends. The CDR3 loop spans 15 amino acids. Germline V gene sequence: CDR1 LGHDT, CDR2 YNNKEL (reference sequence). The CDR3 sequence is CASSQVDRPWGGYTF. For the CDR3, the DNA is TGTGCCAGCAGCCAAGTTGACAGGCCCTGGGGTGGCTACACCTTC.

V is TRBV4-3 and J is TRBJ2-1; no clear D. Trimming took 1 base from V and 2 from J, leaving 15 bases between them. The CDR3 extends over 17 amino acids. Germline V gives CDR1 LGHNA, CDR2 YSLEER. The CDR3 nucleotides are TGCGCCAGCAGCCAAGGGACGTCTAAGACCCCCTACAATGAGCAGTTCTTC. It specifies CASSQGTSKTPYNEQFF.

In this sample, this clonotype turned up a few times. V is TRBV20-1 and J is TRBJ2-5; 7 bases agree with TRBD2. This CDR3 is built from 13 residues. The V and J ends lost 1 base and 7 bases, in that order; junction bases with no gene match: 6. The germline CDR1 and CDR2 sequences are DFQATT and SNEGSKA (reference sequence). The CDR3 region is CSARGGEGWTQYF. The CDR3 region has the DNA TGCAGTGCTAGAGGAGGGGAGGGTTGGACCCAGTACTTC.

The table lists this clonotype with a few counts. The chain recombines TRBV18 with TRBJ1-2; D unclear. V gave up 0 bases and J gave up 4 bases, with 6 bases separating them. CDR1 is KGHSH, CDR2 LQKENI, per germline. CDR3 length equals 13 residues. Here the CDR3 DNA reads TGTGCCAGCTCACCACCCTCAGTCTATGGCTACACCTTC. Its translation is CASSPPSVYGYTF.

A remark on this clonotype: A read error may account for a junction end that differs from germline. The chain has TRBV7-9 and TRBJ2-2, with D perhaps TRBD1 (5 bases). Germline V lookup: CDR1 SEHNR, CDR2 FQNEAQ (reference sequence). The CDR3 covers 15 residues. CDR3 nucleotide sequence: TGTGCCAGCAGCTTAAGGCAGGGAAACACCAGGGAGCTGTTTTTT. Its protein product is CASSLRQGNTRELFF. Full variable domain (missing parts from reference TRBV7-9 and TRBJ2-2): DTGVSQNPRHKITKRGQNVTFRCDPISEHNRLYWYRQTLGQGPEFLTYFQNEAQLEKSRLLSDRFSAERPKGSFSTLEIQRTEQGDSAMYLCASSLRQGNTRELFFGEGSRLTVL.

In DNA, the CDR3 is TGCAGCGTGGCGGTGGGGGCTAATGAAAAACTGTTTTTT. As protein: CSVAVGANEKLFF. The V and J genes are TRBV29-1 and TRBJ1-4; perhaps TRBD1 as D (5 bases). Germline lookup yields CDR1 SQVTM and CDR2 ANQGSEA. V gave up 6 bases and J gave up 3 bases, with 11 bases separating them. This CDR3 spans 13 amino acids.

At least ten counts were recorded for this clonotype. The chain has TRBV20-1 and TRBJ2-7; tentative D call: TRBD1 (6 bases). The CDR3 has 15 amino acids. The germline V gene encodes CDR1 DFQATT and CDR2 SNEGSKA (reference sequence). Between the trimmed V and J ends, which lost 3 bases and 5 bases, there was a span of 20 bases. This chain's CDR3 is CSASPPTGRGNEQYF. The CDR3 nucleotides read TGCAGTGCTAGCCCCCCGACCGGCAGGGGAAACGAGCAGTACTTC.

J is TRBJ1-5 and V is TRBV5-8, with D possibly TRBD1 on 5 matching bases. CDR1 SGHTS and CDR2 YDEGEE come from the germline V gene. This CDR3 is 16 amino acids long. Trimming took off 4 bases at V and 6 bases at J, with 20 bases between the two ends. CDR3 bases: TGTGCCAGCAGCCGCCTCAGGGTTAGGTCCAGTCAGCCCCAGCATTTT. This codes for CASSRLRVRSSQPQHF.

In this sample, this clonotype turned up a few times. The CDR3 region is CAISDAGGSADTQYF. CDR3 sequence (DNA): TGTGCCATCAGTGACGCGGGGGGTAGCGCAGATACGCAGTATTTT. The chain carries TRBV10-3 and TRBJ2-3, with 8 bases that match TRBD2. J was trimmed by 4 bases and V by 3 bases; bases with no gene match: 6. CDR3 length: 15 residues. Germline V gives CDR1 ENHRY, CDR2 SYGVKD.

The table lists this clonotype with many counts. The V gene is TRBV12-3 or TRBV12-4, the J gene TRBJ2-1, with 8 bases aligning to TRBD1. There are 16 residues in the CDR3. J gave up 4 bases and V 4 bases, and 9 bases lay outside the gene matches. This CDR3 is CASSSHQGARYNEQFF. As DNA, the CDR3 is TGTGCCAGCAGTTCTCACCAGGGGGCGCGGTACAATGAGCAGTTCTTC.

This clonotype has just a few counts. This rearrangement joins TRBV3-1 to TRBJ1-3, with D tentatively TRBD1 (5 bases). Germline lookup yields CDR1 LGHDT and CDR2 YNNKEL (reference sequence). Between the trimmed V and J ends, which lost 4 bases and 3 bases, there was a span of 13 bases. The CDR3 is 15 residues long. The CDR3 nucleotides read TGTGCCAGCAGCCCTTCGGGGACTCATGGAAACACCATATATTTT. Translated, it gives CASSPSGTHGNTIYF.

This clonotype was seen a few times. The CDR3 region has the DNA TGTGCCAGCAGTTTCCCCCCTGGGTACCAAGAGACCCAGTACTTC. This translates into CASSFPPGYQETQYF. The chain combines TRBV27 with TRBJ2-5; D gene ambiguous. This CDR3 has 15 amino acids. The V gene lost 3 bases and the J gene lost 0 bases, with 11 bases spanning the gap. Germline V CDR1 and CDR2: MNHEY, SMNVEV (reference sequence).

This clonotype has only a few counts. A read error is possible here, since a much larger clone lies one base away. The DNA for the CDR3 is TGCAGCGTAGCAACGGGACTAGCGGCCAGCTCCTACAATGAGCAGTACTTC. It codes for CSVATGLAASSYNEQYF. The rearrangement links TRBV29-1 to TRBJ2-1, with TRBD2 matching 11 bases. Matching the DNA end better, TRBJ2-7 makes the J call doubtful. The length of the CDR3 is 17 residues. The V gene's germline CDR1 is SQVTM and CDR2 ANQGSEA.

This clonotype occurred a few times. The chain joins TRBV20-1 to TRBJ2-7; D gene ambiguous. The CDR3 runs to 13 residues. Germline CDR1 DFQATT, CDR2 SNEGSKA (reference sequence). Trimming took off 3 bases at V and 2 bases at J, with 11 bases between the two ends. In DNA, the CDR3 is TGCAGTGCTAGCCGGCAGCGACCCTACGAGCAGTACTTC. It specifies CSASRQRPYEQYF.

This clonotype was found a few times. CDR3 coding DNA: TGCAGCGCCCCCCTACGGGGGGACAGTACCCCTTCCTATGGCTACACCTTC. This encodes CSAPLRGDSTPSYGYTF. J is TRBJ1-2 and V is TRBV29-1, with 7 bases aligning to TRBD1. The V segment lost 7 bases and the J segment 4 bases; nucleotides outside the gene matches: 21. This CDR3 has 17 residues. The germline CDR1 and CDR2 sequences are SQVTM and ANQGSEA.

At least ten counts were recorded for this clonotype. This chain joins TRBV5-1 and TRBJ2-1; 12 bases are shared with TRBD2. The junction had 4 bases not matched to a gene; V was cut back by 2 bases and J by 7 bases. The CDR3 loop spans 15 amino acids. Per germline, CDR1 SGHRS and CDR2 YFSETQ. CDR3 loop: CASSFVTSGSNEQFF. For the CDR3, the DNA is TGCGCCAGCAGCTTTGTGACTAGCGGGAGTAATGAGCAGTTCTTC. Full variable domain (remainder filled in from reference TRBV5-1 and TRBJ2-1): KAGVTQTPRYLIKTRGQQVTLSCSPISGHRSVSWYQQTPGQGLQFLFEYFSETQRNKGNFPGRFSGRQFSNSRSEMNVSTLELGDSALYLCASSFVTSGSNEQFFGPGTRLTVL.

The CDR3 nucleotides are TGCGCCAGCGAGGGTGGCACTGAAGCTTTCTTT. Translating it yields CASEGGTEAFF. V is TRBV10-2 and J is TRBJ1-1; D uncertain. V gave up 8 bases and J gave up 4 bases, with 8 bases separating them. The CDR3 extends over 11 amino acids. The germline gives CDR1 WSHSY, CDR2 SAAADI.

The sample holds a few counts of this clonotype. The chain combines TRBV5-5 with TRBJ2-1; 8 bases align to TRBD1. The J call is uncertain, as TRBJ2-7 better fits the DNA end. The CDR3 sequence is 16 residues long. Germline loops: CDR1 SGHKS, CDR2 YYEKEE (reference sequence). The DNA of the CDR3 is TGTGCCAGCAGCTTCCAGCCGGGACAGGCCTACAATGAGCAGTACTTC. This sequence encodes CASSFQPGQAYNEQYF.

This clonotype was recorded a few times. V usage is TRBV6-5 and J usage is TRBJ1-2, with TRBD1 matching over 7 bases. J was trimmed by 2 bases and V by 6 bases; bases with no gene match: 9. This CDR3 comprises 15 residues. CDR1 and CDR2 (germline): MNHEY, SVGAGI. CDR3 region: CASRNRDRTNYGYTF. The CDR3 DNA follows: TGTGCCAGCAGAAATAGGGACAGAACCAACTATGGCTACACCTTC.

This clonotype has only a few counts. The J gene is TRBJ2-7, the V gene TRBV2; no clear D gene. Gene TRBJ2-5 matches the end of the DNA better, so the J call may be wrong. The length of the CDR3 is 11 residues. Germline V gene data show CDR1 as SNHLY and CDR2 as FYNNEI. CDR3 region: CASSVRKTQYF. DNA for the CDR3: TGTGCCAGCAGTGTAAGAAAGACCCAGTACTTC.

This clonotype has just a few counts. The chain is built from TRBV7-9 and TRBJ1-6; unclear D gene. Trimming shortened V by 2 bases and J by 13 bases, and 9 bases separated the two germline ends. Per the germline V gene, CDR1 is SEHNR and CDR2 is FQNEAQ (reference sequence). This CDR3 comprises 12 residues. CDR3 residues: CASSLSDGPLHF. DNA of the CDR3: TGTGCCAGCAGCTTATCCGACGGTCCCCTCCACTTT.

This clonotype was detected a few times. The genes are TRBV12-5 and TRBJ2-7; D uncertain. Per germline, CDR1 LGHNT and CDR2 FRNRAP. This CDR3 comprises 11 residues. V was trimmed by 6 bases and J by 10 bases, leaving 13 bases between them. The DNA of the CDR3 is TGTGCTAGTGGCCCCGACGGAGAACAGTACTTC. This sequence encodes CASGPDGEQYF.

This chain joins TRBV12-3 or TRBV12-4 and TRBJ2-5; D is unresolved. The CDR3 spans 13 residues. V was clipped by 3 bases and J by 1 base, with 6 bases between them. The CDR3 region has the DNA TGTGCCAGCAGTTTTCTCTCCCAAGAGACCCAGTACTTC. Protein: CASSFLSQETQYF.